This T cell receptor beta chain came from a study of response to subunit inactivated influenza vaccine. The CDR3 contains 16 residues. CDR1 MGHRA and CDR2 YSYEKL come from the germline V gene. The junction had 7 bases not matched to a gene; V was cut back by 1 base and J by 6 bases. TCRdb ran MiXCR on the RT-PCR reads and lists one entry per CDR3 protein. The table has some 190,000 distinct CDR3 sequences, approximately 15% seen once. Overall study findings and caveats: It was suggested by the authors that few new T cells are recruited by each seasonal influenza vaccination.

In its sample, this clonotype was seen a few times. Antigen specificity is unknown. The sequence was obtained from a man aged 45-65 years who received an inactivated influenza vaccine. This chain connects TRBV4-1 to TRBJ2-1; 9 bases match TRBD1. Sequences were derived from CD8+ T cells sorted from PBMCs, sampled 4 to 6 days after vaccination. The CDR3 bases are TGCGCCAGCAGCCAAGTAGGGGGACAGGGCTCCAATGAGCAGTTCTTC. It translates to CASSQVGGQGSNEQFF.